This T cell receptor beta chain was identified in a study of blood T cell repertoires in COVID-19. Study information: From T cells, B-cell-depleted T cells, or PBMCs came the material, which was cDNA or gDNA.

Original processing notes: Reference gene primer amplification yielded estimated nucleated cell counts. Method: immunoSEQ multiplex PCR; TCRdb's copy keeps in-frame clones and lacks some. For V, J and clone size, that table is used; D and trimming come from the DNA. The sample consists of 75,000 to 100,000 clones, 81% of them appearing once. The V gene lost 5 bases and the J gene lost 7 bases, with 18 bases spanning the gap. This CDR3 contains 15 residues. From germline, CDR1 is SGHRS and CDR2 YFSETQ. The chain carries TRBV5-1 and TRBJ1-4, with no clear D. Material: peripheral blood. This receptor was obtained from a woman aged 80 or older with acute or convalescent COVID-19. CDR3 DNA: TGCGCCAGCAGTTCGCTCGGAGGTTTGAGTGAAAAACTGTTTTTT. Translation: CASSSLGGLSEKLFF.